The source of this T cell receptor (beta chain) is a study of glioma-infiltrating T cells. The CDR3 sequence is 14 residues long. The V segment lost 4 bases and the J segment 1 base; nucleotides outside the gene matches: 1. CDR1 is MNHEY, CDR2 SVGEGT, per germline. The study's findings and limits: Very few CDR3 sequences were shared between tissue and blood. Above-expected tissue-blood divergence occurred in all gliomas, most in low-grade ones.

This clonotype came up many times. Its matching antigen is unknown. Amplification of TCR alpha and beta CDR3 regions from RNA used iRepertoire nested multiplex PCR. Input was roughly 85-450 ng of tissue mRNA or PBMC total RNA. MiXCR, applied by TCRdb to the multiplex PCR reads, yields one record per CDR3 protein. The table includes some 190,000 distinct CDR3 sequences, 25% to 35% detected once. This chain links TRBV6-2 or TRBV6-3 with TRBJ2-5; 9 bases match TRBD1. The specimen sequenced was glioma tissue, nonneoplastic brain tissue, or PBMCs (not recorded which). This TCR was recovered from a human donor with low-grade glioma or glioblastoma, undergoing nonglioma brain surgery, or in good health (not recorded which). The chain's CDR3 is CASSSDRGQETQYF. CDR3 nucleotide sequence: TGTGCCAGCAGTTCGGACAGGGGCCAAGAGACCCAGTACTTC.